The 4 T cell receptor beta chains reported below all come from one sample, sequenced in a study of cytomegalovirus exposure and HLA in healthy donors. It was with 60 Vbeta and 13 Jbeta primers that the PCR ran. Assay used: immunoSEQ multiplex PCR; TCRdb lists only in-frame clones, some missing. The sample has 58,000 or so clones, roughly 80% seen once. The sequenced sample was PBMCs. Every receptor here comes from a middle-aged woman in good health and CMV-seropositive.

This clone was picked up one time. The CDR3 nucleotides read TGCAGCGTTGTGTCAGGTTATGCAACTAATGAAAAACTGTTTTTT. Translation gives CSVVSGYATNEKLFF. V gene TRBV29-1 combines with J gene TRBJ1-4; D is unclear. The germline V gene has CDR1 SQVTM and CDR2 ANQGSEA. There are 15 residues in the CDR3. With 4 bases removed from V and 0 bases from J, the gap between germline ends came to 12 bases.

The chain joins TRBV19 to TRBJ1-5; D is possibly TRBD1 (5 bases). The V end was cut by 4 bases, the J end by 5 bases, with 12 bases between. Germline V CDR1 and CDR2: LNHDA, SQIVND (reference sequence). The CDR3 loop spans 14 amino acids. The CDR3 DNA is TGTGCCAGTAGTAATCGGGGGGGTTATCAGCCCCAGCATTTT. It translates to CASSNRGGYQPQHF.

The chain carries TRBV27 and TRBJ2-2; D remains ambiguous. V lost 6 bases, J lost 7 bases, and 6 bases lay in between. This CDR3 region has 11 residues. The germline CDR1 and CDR2 sequences are MNHEY and SMNVEV (reference sequence). The CDR3 DNA reads TGTGCCAGCAGCCCCGGCGGGGAGCTGTTTTTT. It is translated as CASSPGGELFF.

The CDR3 spells CASTPSGGAGYTF. In nucleotides, the CDR3 is TGTGCCAGCACTCCCTCAGGGGGTGCGGGCTACACCTTC. The gene calls are TRBV6-1 and TRBJ1-2; 7 bases fit TRBD1. V was clipped by 7 bases and J by 8 bases; unmatched bases: 10. Germline V gene data show CDR1 as MNHNS and CDR2 as SASEGT. CDR3 size: 13 residues.